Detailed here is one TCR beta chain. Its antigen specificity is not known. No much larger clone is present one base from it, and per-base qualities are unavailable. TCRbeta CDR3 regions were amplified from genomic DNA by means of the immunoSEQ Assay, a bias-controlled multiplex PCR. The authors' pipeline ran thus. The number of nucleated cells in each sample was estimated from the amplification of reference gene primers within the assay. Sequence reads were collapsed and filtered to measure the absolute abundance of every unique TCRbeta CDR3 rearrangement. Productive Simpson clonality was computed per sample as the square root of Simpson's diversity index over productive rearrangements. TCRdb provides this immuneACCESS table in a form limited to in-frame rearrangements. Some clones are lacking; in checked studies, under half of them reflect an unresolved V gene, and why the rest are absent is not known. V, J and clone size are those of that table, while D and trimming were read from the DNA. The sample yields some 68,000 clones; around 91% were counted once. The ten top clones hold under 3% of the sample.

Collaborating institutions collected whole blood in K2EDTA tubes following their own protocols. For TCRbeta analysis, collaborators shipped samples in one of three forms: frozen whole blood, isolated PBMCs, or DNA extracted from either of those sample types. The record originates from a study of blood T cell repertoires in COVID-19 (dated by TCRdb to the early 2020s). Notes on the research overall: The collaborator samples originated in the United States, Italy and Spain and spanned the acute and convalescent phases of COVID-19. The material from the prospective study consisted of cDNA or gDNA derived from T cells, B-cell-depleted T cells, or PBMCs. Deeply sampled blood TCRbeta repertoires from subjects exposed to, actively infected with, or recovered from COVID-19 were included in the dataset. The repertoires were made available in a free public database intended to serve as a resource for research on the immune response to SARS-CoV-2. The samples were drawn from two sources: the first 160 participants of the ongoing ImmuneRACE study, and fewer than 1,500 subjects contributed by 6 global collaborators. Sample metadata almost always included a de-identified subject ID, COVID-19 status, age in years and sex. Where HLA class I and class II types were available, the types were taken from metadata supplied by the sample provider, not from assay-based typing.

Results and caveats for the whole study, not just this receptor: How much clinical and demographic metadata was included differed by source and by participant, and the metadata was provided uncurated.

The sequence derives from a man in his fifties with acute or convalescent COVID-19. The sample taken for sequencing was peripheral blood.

The CDR3 protein: CASSLIESGAFF. The nucleotide sequence reads as follows: TGTGCCAGCAGCTTGATCGAAAGCGGAGCTTTCTTT. The chain uses TRBV5-6 and TRBJ1-1; the D gene identity is not certain. The CDR3, cysteine through phenylalanine, is 12 amino acids long. Only the CDR3 DNA is retained, 36 bases long and in frame from the first base. Trimming takes 1 base from V and 10 bases from J, and the germline ends sit 11 bases apart. The germline V gene supplies CDR1 SGHDT and CDR2 YYEEEE.